Below, 2 T cell receptor beta chains from the same sample are listed, as sequenced in a study of OX40 agonist ivuxolimab in advanced cancers. Sequencing was performed with immunoSEQ multiplex PCR; in TCRdb, only in-frame clones are kept and a portion is missing. Of approximately 8,200 clones detected, more than 80% appear once; the ten largest clones hold approximately 2%. The material sequenced was CD4+ or CD8+ T cells sorted from blood, taken in a trial of the OX40 agonist ivuxolimab. The receptors derive from an adult with an advanced solid tumor such as melanoma, head and neck, liver or kidney cancer.

The chain uses TRBV14 and TRBJ1-1; unclear D gene. V gave up 5 bases and J gave up 1 base, with 11 bases separating them. The germline V gene encodes CDR1 SGHDN and CDR2 FVKESK. This CDR3 has 14 residues. CDR3 in DNA: TGTGCCAGCAGCTCTGTAAGACCGAACACTGAAGCTTTCTTT. Amino acids: CASSSVRPNTEAFF.

This rearrangement joins TRBV28 to TRBJ1-2; D gene unclear. The germline V gene encodes CDR1 MDHEN and CDR2 SYDVKM. The CDR3 is made up of 13 amino acids. With 6 bases removed from V and 4 bases from J, the gap between germline ends came to 12 bases. CDR3 coding DNA: TGTGCCAGCAGCCCCGGGGTTCTCTATGGCTACACCTTC. Protein sequence: CASSPGVLYGYTF.